This T cell receptor beta chain emerged from a study of shared clonotypes between healthy human individuals (dated by TCRdb to the early 2020s). The study in broad terms: The cohort included three men and a couple of women between 18 and 49 years of age. Libraries were prepared and TCR repertoires were sequenced by different laboratories using diverse techniques, in order to increase sequencing depth and limit assay-specific biases. Leukapheresis yielded between about 0.9 and 9.5 billion PBMCs per donor. The study deeply sequenced blood TCR repertoires of about 5 healthy adults to estimate repertoire size and the extent of clonotype sharing between individuals. For each donor, CD4 naive and CD4 memory were each given three plates, CD8 naive was given two plates, and CD8 memory was given one plate.

The study at large found these results: Incomplete sequencing was indicated by rarefaction of sorted-subset datasets, despite the large sequencing depth. Based on pairwise subsampling, the degree of clonotype sharing among donors was expected to be affected by sequencing depth. Larger estimated clonotype richness was generally found for naive subsets than for memory subsets. When a few donors were compared, the shared fraction of clonotypes was around 5% for naive CD4, less than 4% for naive CD8, 2.3% for memory CD4, and 0.4% for memory CD8. Because the study included a small number of donors, the genetic and exposure-history diversity represented was limited. Higher generation probabilities were observed for clonotypes shared by all four sorted-subset donors than for non-shared clonotypes. Only blood was sampled, and tissue TCR repertoires likely differ from those in blood.

CD8 naive samples consisted of CD45RO-negative cells that were positively selected for CCR7, yielding a CD45RA+CCR7+ population without TemRA cells. The donors were healthy, HIV-negative adults with no recently reported acute infections or vaccinations. Every donor was a Caucasian adult residing in Nashville, Tennessee, USA. Blood was obtained by leukapheresis, after which PBMCs were separated by Ficoll-Histopaque density gradient centrifugation and cryopreserved in liquid nitrogen vapor phase. Purity and quantity of every magnetically sorted T cell population were checked by analytical flow cytometry. Each sorted fraction had its genomic DNA isolated and then quantified by UV absorbance on a Nanodrop 2000c. As encoded in the germline V gene, CDR1 is SGHTS while CDR2 is YDEGEE. The CDR3 holds 15 amino acids from the cysteine to the phenylalanine. The kept DNA is CDR3 alone, 45 bases in frame from the first base. V is cut by 1 base and J by 5 bases, and the space between the germline ends is 15 bases.

For this clone: The antigen it binds to is not known. No per-base quality is available; no much larger clone lies one base away.

Using the deep immunoSEQ assay, multiplex PCR amplified TCR CDR3 regions from genomic DNA. For each cell subset, the extracted genomic DNA was distributed evenly across all wells of several immunoSEQ 96-well plates, and each plate served as one replicate. For sorted subsets, roughly 190 ng of genomic DNA, equivalent to tens of thousands of T cell genomes, went into each replicate PCR. The purified libraries were quantified using a Qubit 3.0 fluorometer, sized with a Bioanalyzer 2100, and then quantified again using the KAPA Library Quantification kit. A separate single-read 150-cycle Illumina NextSeq 550 flow cell was used to sequence each immunoSEQ 96-well plate. On the study's bioinformatics: Because only junctional sequences without quality scores were contained in the immunoSEQ output, filtering matching that applied to full-length reads could not be performed. Sequences were annotated with PyIR, a Python wrapper for IgBLAST v1.9, using IMGT germline references to assign V/J genes and CDR3. Any read was removed if the V/J assignment was weak (E-value above 1e-6), the CDR3 was missing, or the read contained stop codons, out-of-frame junctions, or ambiguous translated residues. V3J clonotypes were defined as sequences sharing the same inferred V gene, J gene, and CDR3 amino acid sequence. Percentage overlap between repertoires was calculated by dividing the number of shared unique clonotypes by the size of the smaller repertoire. Three approaches were used to assess repertoire richness: RTK rarefaction, the Chao1 estimator, and Recon v2.1 estimates of unobserved clonotypes. OLGA was used to compute generation probabilities for all TCRbeta clonotypes that the gDNA method yielded from a few donors. The clones in this table, taken by TCRdb from immuneACCESS, are in-frame only. Not every clone is retained; where verified, under half of the shortfall comes from an unresolved V gene, and the cause of the rest is unknown. V, J and clone size are taken as reported in that table, and D and trimming were inferred from the DNA itself. The sample table holds about 2 million clones, of which about 95% were seen once. About 1.1% of the sample is in the top ten clones.

Material for sequencing was naive CD8+ T cells sorted from blood. The sample's cell subset or site label, decoded: CD45RA+CCR7+. The sequence was collected from a young man in good health. Here the chain combines TRBV5-8 and TRBJ2-5; the D gene could be either TRBD1 or TRBD2, each agreeing at 6 bases. Here the CDR3 is given as CASSLPGEAGETQYF. Here is the DNA: TGTGCCAGCAGCTTGCCAGGGGAGGCAGGGGAGACCCAGTACTTC.